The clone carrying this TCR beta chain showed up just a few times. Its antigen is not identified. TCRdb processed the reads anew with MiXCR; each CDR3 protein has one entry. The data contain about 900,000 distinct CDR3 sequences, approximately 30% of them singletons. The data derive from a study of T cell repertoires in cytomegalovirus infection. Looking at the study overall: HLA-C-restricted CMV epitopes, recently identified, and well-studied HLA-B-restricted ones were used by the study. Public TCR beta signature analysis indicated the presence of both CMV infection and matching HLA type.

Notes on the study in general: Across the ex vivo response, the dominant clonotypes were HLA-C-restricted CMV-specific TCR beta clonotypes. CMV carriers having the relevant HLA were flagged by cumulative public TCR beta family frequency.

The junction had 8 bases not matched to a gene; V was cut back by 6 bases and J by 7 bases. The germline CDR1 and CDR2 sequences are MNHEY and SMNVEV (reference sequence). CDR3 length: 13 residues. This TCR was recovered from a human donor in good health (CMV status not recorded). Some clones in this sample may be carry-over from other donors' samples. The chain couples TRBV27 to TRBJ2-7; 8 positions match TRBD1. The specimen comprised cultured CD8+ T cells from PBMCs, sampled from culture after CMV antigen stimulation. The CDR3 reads CASRKDRGGEQYV. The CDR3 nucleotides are TGTGCCAGCAGGAAAGACAGGGGAGGAGAGCAGTACGTC.